Below are 31 T cell receptor beta chains sequenced from a single sample in a study of blood T cell repertoires in COVID-19. Here immunoSEQ multiplex PCR was the method, and the copy in TCRdb shows in-frame clones only, minus some. This table has 250,000 to 350,000 clones, roughly 90% appearing once. Sequences were obtained from PBMCs or T cells enriched from blood (not recorded which). Receptors were obtained from a woman under 30 with acute COVID-19.

This chain connects TRBV30 to TRBJ2-5; 7 bases fit TRBD1. Losses at the gene ends were 3 bases for V and 1 base for J; bases not matched to a gene: 2. Germline CDR1 GTSNPN, CDR2 SVGIG (reference sequence). This CDR3 spans 13 amino acids. The CDR3 is CAWRRDSQETQYF. As DNA, the CDR3 is TGTGCCTGGAGAAGGGACAGCCAAGAGACCCAGTACTTC.

This chain connects TRBV7-2 to TRBJ2-3; the match to TRBD2 covers 7 bases. Germline CDR1 reads SGHTA; CDR2 reads FQGNSA. The CDR3 extends over 14 amino acids. J was trimmed by 6 bases and V by 1 base; bases with no gene match: 4. The CDR3 nucleotides read TGTGCCAGCAGCTTAGGTGCGGGAGCTGATACGCAGTATTTT. Translating gives CASSLGAGADTQYF. The variable domain in full, completed from reference TRBV7-2 and TRBJ2-3, reads GAGVSQSPSNKVTEKGKDVELRCDPISGHTALYWYRQSLGQGLEFLIYFQGNSAPDKSGLPSDRFSAERTGGSVSTLTIQRTQQEDSAVYLCASSLGAGADTQYFGPGTRLTVL.

The chain joins TRBV12-3 or TRBV12-4 to TRBJ2-7, with D hard to call. Trimming took 0 bases from V and 3 from J, leaving 6 bases between them. The CDR3 sequence is 13 residues long. The CDR3 nucleotides read TGTGCCAGCAGTTTAGCGCACAGCTACGAGCAGTACTTC. Residues: CASSLAHSYEQYF.

On this clone: Additional DNA sequences in this sample encode the identical CDR3. The gene calls are TRBV28 and TRBJ2-7, with 7 bases matching TRBD1. The CDR3 totals 14 residues. V dropped 2 bases and J dropped 5; count of bases not matched to a gene: 6. Germline V gene lookup returns CDR1 MDHEN and CDR2 SYDVKM. CDR3 region: CASSLAGGGNEQYF. Here the CDR3 DNA reads TGTGCCAGCAGTTTAGCAGGGGGTGGCAACGAGCAGTACTTC.

In its sample, this clone was seen once. The gene calls are TRBV28 and TRBJ1-2, with 8 bases lining up with TRBD1. CDR3 length equals 13 residues. CDR1 and CDR2 from the germline V gene are MDHEN and SYDVKM. The V segment lost 6 bases and the J segment 5 bases; nucleotides outside the gene matches: 5. CDR3 bases: TGTGCCAGCAGCACACAGGGGGTATATGGCTACACCTTC. The encoded protein is CASSTQGVYGYTF.

The V call is TRBV12-3 or TRBV12-4, the J call TRBJ2-7; D may be TRBD1 (6 bases). This CDR3 contains 12 residues. The V end lost 8 bases, the J end lost 4 bases, and 12 bases lay between the germline ends. The CDR3 sequence is CASGPTGYEQYF. CDR3 nucleotide sequence: TGTGCCAGCGGGCCGACAGGTTACGAGCAGTACTTC.

The DNA of the CDR3 is TGTGCCAGCAGCTTATCTCCGGGATTAAGTGCAGATACGCAGTATTTT. It codes for CASSLSPGLSADTQYF. This chain links TRBV7-2 with TRBJ2-3; a weak D match, TRBD2 (5 bases). From germline, CDR1 is SGHTA and CDR2 FQGNSA. The CDR3 length is 16 residues. Trimming pared 2 bases from V and 4 bases from J, leaving 16 bases between.

Note on this clone: The identical CDR3 is also encoded by other nucleotide sequences in the sample. The gene calls are TRBV3-1 (or the pseudogene TRBV3-2) and TRBJ1-2; D remains unclear. The V gene lost 1 base and the J gene lost 6 bases, with 6 bases spanning the gap. CDR3 length equals 12 residues. Germline lookup yields CDR1 LGHDT and CDR2 YNNKEL (reference sequence). CDR3 loop: CASSQGTDGYTF. The CDR3 DNA is TGTGCCAGCAGCCAAGGTACAGATGGCTACACCTTC.

This chain joins TRBV3-1 (or the pseudogene TRBV3-2) and TRBJ2-5, with 8 bases matching TRBD2. CDR1 is LGHDT, CDR2 YNNKEL, per germline (reference sequence). This CDR3 region has 16 residues. V lost 4 bases and J lost 0; bases outside the gene matches: 7. The CDR3 nucleotides are TGTGCCAGCAGCCCAGGACTAGCAGAGTACCAAGAGACCCAGTACTTC. Amino acid sequence: CASSPGLAEYQETQYF.

The chain links TRBV6-1 to TRBJ1-2, with 10 bases matching TRBD1. CDR1 and CDR2 from the germline V gene are MNHNS and SASEGT. This CDR3 region has 17 residues. J gave up 8 bases and V 0 bases, and 12 bases lay outside the gene matches. This CDR3 is CASSEAHTFGQGEGYTF. The CDR3 DNA sequence: TGTGCCAGCAGTGAAGCGCATACCTTCGGACAGGGGGAGGGCTACACCTTC.

The chain links TRBV18 to TRBJ2-7; D is possibly TRBD1 (5 bases). V was trimmed by 3 bases and J by 3 bases, leaving 18 bases between them. This CDR3 is 16 amino acids long. CDR1 and CDR2 from the germline V gene are KGHSH and LQKENI. CDR3 nucleotide sequence: TGTGCCAGCTCACCGTCCAGGGAAAGGGTTGGCTACGAGCAGTACTTC. Encoded protein: CASSPSRERVGYEQYF.

V is TRBV9 and J is TRBJ2-1; 7 positions agree with TRBD2. Trimming at V came to 0 bases and at J to 6 bases, leaving 6 bases not matched to a gene. This CDR3 is 15 amino acids long. Germline V CDR1 and CDR2: SGDLS, YYNGEE. The CDR3 sequence: CASSVAASGSNEQFF. CDR3 nucleotides: TGTGCCAGCAGCGTAGCGGCTAGCGGATCCAATGAGCAGTTCTTC.

This clone was seen only once. This chain uses TRBV6-5 with TRBJ1-1, with a possible D match to TRBD1 (6 bases). CDR1 and CDR2 from the germline V gene are MNHEY and SVGAGI. V lost 11 bases to trimming and J lost 5 bases, with 18 bases between them. The CDR3 sequence is 13 residues long. The CDR3 coding sequence is TGTGCCGGCGGCACAGGGTCGGTTACTGAAGCTTTCTTT. Protein product: CAGGTGSVTEAFF.

This clone occurred once. The CDR3 coding sequence is TGTGCCAGCAGCTTAATGTCCGGACAGAGGAAGAGGGATGGCTACACCTTC. Its translation: CASSLMSGQRKRDGYTF. This chain joins TRBV11-2 and TRBJ1-2, with a possible D match to TRBD1 (6 bases). Between the trimmed V and J ends, which lost 2 bases and 6 bases, there was a span of 22 bases. CDR1 is SGHAT and CDR2 is FQNNGV in the germline V gene. There are 17 residues in the CDR3.

This sequence joins TRBV7-2 and TRBJ2-7; 8 nucleotides match TRBD2. J gave up 6 bases and V 2 bases, and 12 bases lay outside the gene matches. The CDR3 has 16 residues. Germline V gene sequence: CDR1 SGHTA, CDR2 FQGNSA. The CDR3 protein is CASSLHPGGPFSEQYF. DNA of the CDR3: TGTGCCAGCAGCTTACATCCGGGAGGGCCGTTCAGCGAGCAGTACTTC.

The J gene is TRBJ2-2, the V gene TRBV18; weak D call: TRBD2 (5 bases). Per germline, CDR1 KGHSH and CDR2 LQKENI. Trimming took 3 bases from V and 0 from J, leaving 8 bases between them. The length of the CDR3 is 15 residues. The CDR3 nucleotides read TGTGCCAGCTCACCCCGGGAAACGAACACCGGGGAGCTGTTTTTT. It codes for CASSPRETNTGELFF.

V gene TRBV5-5 combines with J gene TRBJ2-3; possibly TRBD1 for D (5 bases). Trimming cost V 3 bases and J 3 bases, with 17 bases left between them. The CDR3 runs to 16 residues. In germline, CDR1 is SGHKS, CDR2 YYEKEE (reference sequence). The CDR3 is CASSSMARVITDTQYF. DNA of the CDR3: TGTGCCAGCAGCTCCATGGCCAGGGTGATTACAGATACGCAGTATTTT.

The rearrangement joins TRBV10-1 to TRBJ1-1; the D gene is possibly TRBD1 (5 bases). Germline CDR1 WNHNN, CDR2 SYGVQD (reference sequence). This CDR3 comprises 13 residues. The V and J ends lost 9 bases and 1 base respectively, with 12 bases between them. CDR3 nucleotide sequence: TGCGCCAGTAAATCGGGGGGGAACACTGAAGCTTTCTTT. Amino acids: CASKSGGNTEAFF.

A single count supports this clone. The chain uses TRBV5-1 and TRBJ2-7; the match to TRBD2 covers 10 bases. CDR3 length equals 15 residues. CDR1 is SGHRS and CDR2 is YFSETQ in the germline V gene. Trimming removed 2 bases from V and 4 bases from J; junction bases left unmatched: 6. CDR3 loop: CASSFSSGSQYEQYF. CDR3 sequence (DNA): TGCGCCAGCAGCTTTTCTAGCGGGAGCCAATACGAGCAGTACTTC.

CDR3 in amino acids: CASSLETLYNEQFF. The CDR3 DNA reads as TGCGCCAGCAGCTTAGAGACTCTTTACAATGAGCAGTTCTTC. The chain uses TRBV5-1 and TRBJ2-1, with unresolved D. Germline V lookup: CDR1 SGHRS, CDR2 YFSETQ. Trimming stripped 2 bases from V and 4 bases from J, with 10 bases between. This CDR3 is built from 14 residues.

This sequence joins TRBV11-2 and TRBJ1-1; 9 bases fit TRBD1. This CDR3 spans 14 amino acids. Germline V gives CDR1 SGHAT, CDR2 FQNNGV. Unmatched junction bases numbered 7, after V lost 4 bases and J lost 7 bases. CDR3 loop: CASSSTQGADEAFF. In DNA form, the CDR3 reads TGTGCCAGCAGCTCCACACAGGGGGCCGATGAAGCTTTCTTT.

The chain joins TRBV5-1 to TRBJ2-1, with 8 bases lining up with TRBD1. The CDR3 totals 16 residues. The V gene end was trimmed by 0 bases and the J gene end by 5 bases; junction bases not matched to a gene: 7. The germline CDR1 and CDR2 sequences are SGHRS and YFSETQ. CDR3 nucleotides: TGCGCCAGCAGCTTGGGGGACAGGTTATACGACAATGAGCAGTTCTTC. This translates into CASSLGDRLYDNEQFF.

CDR3 amino acids: CASSLGGWQTQYF. CDR3 nucleotide sequence: TGTGCCAGCAGTTTAGGAGGGTGGCAGACCCAGTACTTC. The gene calls are TRBV28 and TRBJ2-5, with TRBD2 as a possible D gene (6 bases). The CDR3 length is 13 residues. V was shortened by 2 bases and J by 6 bases, with 10 bases between the two germline ends. Germline V gives CDR1 MDHEN, CDR2 SYDVKM.

The chain carries TRBV4-1 and TRBJ1-5, with a weak D call TRBD1 (6 bases). The CDR3 is made up of 15 amino acids. V lost 2 bases and J 1 base, leaving 9 bases between the germline ends. Per the germline V gene, CDR1 is MGHRA and CDR2 is YSYEKL. The chain's CDR3 is CASSQQGLSNQPQHF. The CDR3 nucleotides read TGCGCCAGCAGCCAACAGGGGCTCAGCAATCAGCCCCAGCATTTT.

This chain joins TRBV11-2 and TRBJ2-7, with TRBD1 as a possible D gene (5 bases). Looked up from germline, CDR1 is SGHAT and CDR2 is FQNNGV. V dropped 2 bases and J dropped 5 bases, with 10 bases sitting between them. The CDR3 extends over 13 amino acids. CDR3 region: CASSLSGFHEQYF. The CDR3 nucleotides read TGTGCCAGCAGCTTATCAGGGTTCCACGAGCAGTACTTC.

The chain couples TRBV5-8 to TRBJ2-7; 9 bases line up with TRBD1. Unmatched junction bases numbered 12, after V lost 4 bases and J lost 7 bases. Germline V CDR1 and CDR2: SGHTS, YDEGEE. The CDR3 sequence is 15 residues long. CDR3 loop: CASSLITGGAEEQYF. The CDR3 nucleotides read TGTGCCAGCAGCCTAATAACAGGGGGCGCGGAGGAGCAGTACTTC. Combining the CDR3 with reference TRBV5-8 and TRBJ2-7 gives the whole variable domain EAGVTQSPTHLIKTRGQQATLRCSPISGHTSVYWYQQALGLGLQFLLWYDEGEERNRGNFPPRFSGRQFPNYSSELNVNALELEDSALYLCASSLITGGAEEQYFGPGTRLTVT.

The J gene is TRBJ2-7, the V gene TRBV7-9; weak D call: TRBD2 (6 bases). Germline CDR1 is SEHNR and CDR2 is FQNEAQ (reference sequence). V was pared by 10 bases and J by 0 bases, with 13 bases between. The CDR3 runs to 13 residues. The CDR3 reads CATLAESSYEQYF. The DNA of the CDR3 is TGTGCCACCTTAGCGGAGAGCTCCTACGAGCAGTACTTC.

This clone was seen a handful of times. V is TRBV27 and J is TRBJ1-4, with 10 bases aligning to TRBD1. V dropped 9 bases and J dropped 10; count of bases not matched to a gene: 17. CDR1 MNHEY and CDR2 SMNVEV come from the germline V gene (reference sequence). The CDR3 is made up of 16 amino acids. The CDR3 nucleotides are TGTGCCAGTACCACCGGGACAGGGGCTTTTTTTGTAAAACTGTTTTTT. Protein sequence: CASTTGTGAFFVKLFF.

V and J are TRBV5-4 and TRBJ2-1; 8 positions agree with TRBD2. Unmatched junction bases numbered 8, after V lost 4 bases and J lost 11 bases. The length of the CDR3 is 13 residues. Per the germline V gene, CDR1 is SGHNT and CDR2 is YYREEE (reference sequence). The CDR3 loop reads CASSQRSGDKQFF. DNA for the CDR3: TGTGCCAGCAGCCAACGTAGCGGGGATAAGCAGTTCTTC. Drawing the rest from reference TRBV5-4 and TRBJ2-1, the complete variable domain is ETGVTQSPTHLIKTRGQQVTLRCSSQSGHNTVSWYQQALGQGPQFIFQYYREEENGRGNFPPRFSGLQFPNYSSELNVNALELDDSALYLCASSQRSGDKQFFGPGTRLTVL.

V gene TRBV25-1 combines with J gene TRBJ1-1; TRBD1 agrees at 8 bases. The ends lost 6 bases at V and 3 bases at J; junction bases unmatched: 3. Germline lookup yields CDR1 MGHDK and CDR2 SYGVNS. The CDR3 covers 13 residues. The CDR3 coding sequence is TGTGCCAGCAGGGAGGACAGGGACACTGAAGCTTTCTTT. Protein sequence: CASREDRDTEAFF.

J is TRBJ2-3 and V is TRBV9; D uncertain. V was pared by 3 bases and J by 1 base, with 27 bases between. Germline V gene sequence: CDR1 SGDLS, CDR2 YYNGEE. CDR3 size: 20 residues. The CDR3 is CASSAPHSPSQFDGTDTQYF. The CDR3 region has the DNA TGTGCCAGCAGCGCCCCTCACAGCCCCTCACAGTTTGATGGCACAGATACGCAGTATTTT.